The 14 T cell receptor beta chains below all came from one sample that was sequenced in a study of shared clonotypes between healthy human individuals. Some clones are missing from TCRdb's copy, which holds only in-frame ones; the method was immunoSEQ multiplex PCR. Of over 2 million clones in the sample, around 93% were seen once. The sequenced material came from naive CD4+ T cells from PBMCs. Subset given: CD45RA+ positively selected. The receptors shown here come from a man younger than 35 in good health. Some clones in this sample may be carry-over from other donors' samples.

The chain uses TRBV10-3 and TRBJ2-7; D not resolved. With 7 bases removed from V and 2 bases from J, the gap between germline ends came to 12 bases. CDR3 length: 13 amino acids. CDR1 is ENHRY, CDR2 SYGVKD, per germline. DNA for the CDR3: TGTGCCATCAAAGATAGTGTCCCCTACGAGCAGTACTTC. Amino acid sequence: CAIKDSVPYEQYF.

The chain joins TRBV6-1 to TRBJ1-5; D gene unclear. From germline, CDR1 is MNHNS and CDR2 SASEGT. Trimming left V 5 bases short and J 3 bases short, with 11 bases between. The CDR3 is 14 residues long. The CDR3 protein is CASSPNPVNQPQHF. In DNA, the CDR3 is TGTGCCAGCAGTCCCAACCCGGTCAATCAGCCCCAGCATTTT.

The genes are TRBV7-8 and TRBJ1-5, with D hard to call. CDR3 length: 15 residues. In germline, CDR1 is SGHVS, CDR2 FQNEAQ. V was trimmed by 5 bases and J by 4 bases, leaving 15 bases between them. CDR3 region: CASSQSPPANQPQHF. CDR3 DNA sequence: TGTGCCAGCAGCCAATCGCCACCTGCGAATCAGCCCCAGCATTTT.

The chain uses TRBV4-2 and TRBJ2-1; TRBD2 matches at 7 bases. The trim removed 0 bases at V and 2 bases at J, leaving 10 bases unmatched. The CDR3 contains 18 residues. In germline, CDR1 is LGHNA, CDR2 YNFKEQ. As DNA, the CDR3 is TGTGCCAGCAGCCAAGATTCCCCGGCTAGCGGTCCCTACAATGAGCAGTTCTTC. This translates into CASSQDSPASGPYNEQFF.

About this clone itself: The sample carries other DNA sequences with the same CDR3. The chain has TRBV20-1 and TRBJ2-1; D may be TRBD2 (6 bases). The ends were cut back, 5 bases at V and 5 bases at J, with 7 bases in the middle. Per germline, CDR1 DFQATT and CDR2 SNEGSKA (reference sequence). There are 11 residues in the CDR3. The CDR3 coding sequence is TGCAGTGCTGGGACTGACAATGAGCAGTTCTTC. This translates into CSAGTDNEQFF.

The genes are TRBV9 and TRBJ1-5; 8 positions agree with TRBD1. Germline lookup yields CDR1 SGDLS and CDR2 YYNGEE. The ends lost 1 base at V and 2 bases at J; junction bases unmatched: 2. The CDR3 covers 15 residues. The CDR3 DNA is TGTGCCAGCAGCGTATCAGGGGGCGGCAATCAGCCCCAGCATTTT. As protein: CASSVSGGGNQPQHF.

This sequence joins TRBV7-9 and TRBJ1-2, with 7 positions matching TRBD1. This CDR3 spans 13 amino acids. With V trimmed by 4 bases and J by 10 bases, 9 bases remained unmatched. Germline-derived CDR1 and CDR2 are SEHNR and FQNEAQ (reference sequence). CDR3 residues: CASSYNRGNAYTF. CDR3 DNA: TGTGCCAGCAGCTATAACAGGGGTAACGCCTACACCTTC.

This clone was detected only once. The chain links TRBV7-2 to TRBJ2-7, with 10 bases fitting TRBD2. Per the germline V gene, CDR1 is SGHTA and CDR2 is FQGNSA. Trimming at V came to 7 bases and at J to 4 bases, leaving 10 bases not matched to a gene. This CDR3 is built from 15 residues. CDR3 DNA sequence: TGTGCCAGCACCTGGGGAGCGGGAGGGAGTTACGAGCAGTACTTC. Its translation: CASTWGAGGSYEQYF. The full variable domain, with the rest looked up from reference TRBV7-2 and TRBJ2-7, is GAGVSQSPSNKVTEKGKDVELRCDPISGHTALYWYRQSLGQGLEFLIYFQGNSAPDKSGLPSDRFSAERTGGSVSTLTIQRTQQEDSAVYLCASTWGAGGSYEQYFGPGTRLTVT.

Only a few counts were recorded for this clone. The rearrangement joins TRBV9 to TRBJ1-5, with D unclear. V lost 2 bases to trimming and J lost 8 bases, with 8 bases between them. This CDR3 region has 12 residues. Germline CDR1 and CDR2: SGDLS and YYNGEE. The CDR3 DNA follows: TGTGCCAGCAGCGTCGGTAACGAGCCCCAGCATTTT. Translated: CASSVGNEPQHF.

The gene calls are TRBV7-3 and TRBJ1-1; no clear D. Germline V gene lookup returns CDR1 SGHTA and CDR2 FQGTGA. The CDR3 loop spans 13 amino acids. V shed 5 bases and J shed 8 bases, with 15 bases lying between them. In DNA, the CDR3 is TGTGCCAGCAGCCGGGATACGGGTGCCGAAGCTTTCTTT. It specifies CASSRDTGAEAFF.

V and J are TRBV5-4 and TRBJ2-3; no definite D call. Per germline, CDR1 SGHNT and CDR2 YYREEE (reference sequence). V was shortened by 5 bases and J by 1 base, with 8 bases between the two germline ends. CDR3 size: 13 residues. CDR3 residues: CASSRHGTDTQYF. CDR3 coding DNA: TGTGCCAGCAGTCGGCATGGCACAGATACGCAGTATTTT.

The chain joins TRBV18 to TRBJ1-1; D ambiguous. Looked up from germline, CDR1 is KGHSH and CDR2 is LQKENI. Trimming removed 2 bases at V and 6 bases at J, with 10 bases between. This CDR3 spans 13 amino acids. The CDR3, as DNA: TGTGCCAGCTCACCAATAATGGGGTCTGAAGCTTTCTTT. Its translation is CASSPIMGSEAFF.

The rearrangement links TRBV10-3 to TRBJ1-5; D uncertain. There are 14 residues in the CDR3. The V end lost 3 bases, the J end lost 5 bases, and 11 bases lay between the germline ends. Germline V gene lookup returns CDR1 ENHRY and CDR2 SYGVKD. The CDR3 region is CAISDWGGDQPQHF. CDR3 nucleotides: TGTGCCATCAGTGATTGGGGTGGAGATCAGCCCCAGCATTTT.

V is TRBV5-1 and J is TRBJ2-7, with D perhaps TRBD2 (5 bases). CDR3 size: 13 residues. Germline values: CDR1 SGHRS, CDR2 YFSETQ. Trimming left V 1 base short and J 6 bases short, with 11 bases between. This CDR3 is CASSLSRGLEQYF. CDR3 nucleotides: TGCGCCAGCAGCTTGTCACGGGGTCTCGAGCAGTACTTC. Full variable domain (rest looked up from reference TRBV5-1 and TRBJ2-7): KAGVTQTPRYLIKTRGQQVTLSCSPISGHRSVSWYQQTPGQGLQFLFEYFSETQRNKGNFPGRFSGRQFSNSRSEMNVSTLELGDSALYLCASSLSRGLEQYFGPGTRLTVT.